The 10 T cell receptor beta chains presented below share a single source sample, sequenced in a study of cytomegalovirus exposure and HLA in healthy donors. Assay: immunoSEQ multiplex PCR; the TCRdb copy retains only in-frame clones and omits some. Of 120,000 or so clones listed, more than 70% are singletons. The sequencing sample was made of PBMCs. The receptors were sampled from a man aged 18 to 30 in good health and CMV-seronegative.

This chain joins TRBV10-2 and TRBJ1-2; D gene uncertain. V lost 3 bases, J lost 8 bases, and 10 bases lay in between. Germline lookup yields CDR1 WSHSY and CDR2 SAAADI. The CDR3 has 12 amino acids. CDR3 in DNA: TGCGCCAGCAGTGAATTCAAGCGGGGCTACACCTTC. Amino acid sequence: CASSEFKRGYTF.

This chain uses TRBV27 with TRBJ2-5; D not certain. The V gene's germline CDR1 is MNHEY and CDR2 SMNVEV (reference sequence). The length of the CDR3 is 13 residues. Trimming cost V 3 bases and J 5 bases, with 10 bases left between them. CDR3 in DNA: TGTGCCAGCAGTTTTAGTCCCGGGGAGACCCAGTACTTC. It encodes CASSFSPGETQYF.

The chain's CDR3 is CASSLGLAGYNEQFF. As DNA, the CDR3 is TGTGCCAGCAGCTTGGGACTAGCGGGGTACAATGAGCAGTTCTTC. V gene TRBV7-2 combines with J gene TRBJ2-1; the match to TRBD2 covers 13 bases. Germline V gives CDR1 SGHTA, CDR2 FQGNSA. Trimming cost V 3 bases and J 4 bases; bases outside gene matches: 0. There are 15 residues in the CDR3.

This chain uses TRBV7-6 with TRBJ2-1; the match to TRBD1 covers 10 bases. Germline CDR1 and CDR2: SGHVS and FNYEAQ. The CDR3 is 16 amino acids. The trim removed 5 bases at V and 2 bases at J, leaving 6 bases unmatched. In DNA, the CDR3 is TGTGCCAGCAGCACCAGGACAGGGGGGACCTACAATGAGCAGTTCTTC. Its translation is CASSTRTGGTYNEQFF.

This chain joins TRBV14 and TRBJ2-3; possible D gene TRBD2, 5 bases. Germline CDR1 SGHDN, CDR2 FVKESK. Trimming took 2 bases from V and 0 from J, leaving 9 bases between them. The CDR3 has 15 amino acids. CDR3 residues: CASSQLAASTDTQYF. DNA for the CDR3: TGTGCCAGCAGCCAACTAGCTGCTAGCACAGATACGCAGTATTTT.

In DNA form, the CDR3 reads TGTGCCAGCAGCTTAGTGTTGCGGTTAATGGCCGGGGAGCTGTTTTTT. It translates to CASSLVLRLMAGELFF. V usage is TRBV11-2 and J usage is TRBJ2-2; D remains unclear. The CDR3 length is 16 residues. Germline V gene lookup returns CDR1 SGHAT and CDR2 FQNNGV. V dropped 1 base and J dropped 6 bases, with 15 bases sitting between them.

The rearrangement joins TRBV7-2 to TRBJ2-2; D uncertain. V was pared by 3 bases and J by 7 bases, with 6 bases between. Germline lookup yields CDR1 SGHTA and CDR2 FQGNSA. CDR3 length: 12 residues. CDR3 DNA sequence: TGTGCCAGCAGCTTGTCGGGCGGGGAGCTGTTTTTT. As protein: CASSLSGGELFF. Variable domain in full (rest from reference TRBV7-2 and TRBJ2-2): GAGVSQSPSNKVTEKGKDVELRCDPISGHTALYWYRQSLGQGLEFLIYFQGNSAPDKSGLPSDRFSAERTGGSVSTLTIQRTQQEDSAVYLCASSLSGGELFFGEGSRLTVL.

The chain uses TRBV9 and TRBJ2-3; D possibly corresponds to TRBD1 (5 bases). The CDR3 has 12 amino acids. Trimming left V 3 bases short and J 11 bases short, with 13 bases between. Germline V lookup: CDR1 SGDLS, CDR2 YYNGEE. The CDR3, as DNA: TGTGCCAGCAGCGGGATAACAGGAGAGCAGTATTTT. Amino acid sequence: CASSGITGEQYF.

This rearrangement joins TRBV15 to TRBJ2-7; TRBD1 matches 8 bases. V gave up 5 bases and J gave up 5 bases; unmatched junction bases: 8. CDR1 and CDR2 from the germline V gene are LNHNV and YYDKDF (reference sequence). This CDR3 has 14 residues. For the CDR3, the DNA is TGTGCCACCAGCGGCCGGGACAGGAGGAACGAGCAGTACTTC. As protein: CATSGRDRRNEQYF. Based on the CDR3 plus reference TRBV15 and TRBJ2-7, the full variable domain is DAMVIQNPRYQVTQFGKPVTLSCSQTLNHNVMYWYQQKSSQAPKLLFHYYDKDFNNEADTPDNFQSRRPNTSFCFLDIRSPGLGDTAMYLCATSGRDRRNEQYFGPGTRLTVT.

The chain is built from TRBV28 and TRBJ1-2, with a possible D match to TRBD1 (5 bases). Trimming took off 5 bases at V and 4 bases at J, with 20 bases between the two ends. Germline loops: CDR1 MDHEN, CDR2 SYDVKM. This CDR3 is built from 16 residues. The CDR3 reads CASSEDGPGGAYGYTF. The CDR3 DNA reads as TGTGCCAGCAGTGAAGATGGGCCGGGGGGAGCCTATGGCTACACCTTC.